Reported below is one T cell receptor beta chain. This sample is drawn from a study of blood T cell repertoires in COVID-19. Turning to the study itself: Samples of COVID-19 (acute and convalescent) were obtained from the United States, Italy and Spain.

In the authors' workflow: Cell counts per sample came from amplifying reference gene primers. Produced via immunoSEQ multiplex PCR; TCRdb's table is partial and in-frame only. From that table come the V and J calls and clone size; the DNA was used to work out D and trimming. The sample records about 430,000 clones, roughly 84% being singletons. Participants were aged about 18 to 90 years, lived in about 26 US areas, and enrolled virtually. Up to 2 weeks before entering the study, exposed participants had met a COVID-19 case. Material: PBMCs or T cells enriched from blood (not recorded which). This receptor was obtained from a woman between 18 and 30 years old who had been exposed to COVID-19.

CDR3 nucleotide sequence: TGCAGTGCTAGTTTGAGTAGCGGGGGATCCTACGAGCAGTACTTC. The encoded protein is CSASLSSGGSYEQYF. J is TRBJ2-7 and V is TRBV20-1; 9 nucleotides agree with TRBD2. The CDR3 sequence is 15 residues long. Germline V gene lookup returns CDR1 DFQATT and CDR2 SNEGSKA (reference sequence). Losses at the gene ends were 3 bases for V and 1 base for J; bases not matched to a gene: 7.